The source of this T cell receptor beta chain is a study of blood T cell repertoires in COVID-19 (dated by TCRdb to 2018 to 2020). About the study as a whole: The collaborator samples originated in the United States, Italy and Spain and spanned the acute and convalescent phases of COVID-19. The material from the prospective study consisted of cDNA or gDNA derived from T cells, B-cell-depleted T cells, or PBMCs. Subjects who had been exposed to COVID-19, were actively infected with it, or had recovered from it provided the deeply sampled blood TCRbeta repertoires that made up the dataset. A freely available public database, intended as a resource for researchers studying the immune response to SARS-CoV-2, is where the repertoires were released. Samples came from the ongoing ImmuneRACE study (first 160 participants) plus 1,254 subjects from 6 global collaborators. Sample metadata almost always included a de-identified subject ID, COVID-19 status, age in years and sex. Where available, HLA class I and class II types were obtained from metadata supplied by the sample provider rather than from assay-based typing.

The immunoSEQ Assay, a bias-controlled multiplex PCR, was used to amplify TCRbeta CDR3 regions from genomic DNA. Per the source publication's procedure: The number of nucleated cells in each sample was estimated from the amplification of reference gene primers within the assay. To quantify the absolute abundance of each unique TCRbeta CDR3 rearrangement, sequence reads were collapsed and filtered. For each sample, productive Simpson clonality was calculated as the square root of Simpson's diversity index across productive rearrangements. Here the immuneACCESS table is served through TCRdb, limited to in-frame sequences with V and J called. Missing clones are a known gap in these copies; in checked studies unresolved V genes cover under half, and the rest lacks a known reason. The V and J calls and clone size come from that table; D and trimming were worked out from the DNA. This sample comprises some 140,000 clones, roughly 87% of them detected only once. Over 15% of the sample rests with the top ten.

Enrolling through a virtual design, the prospective study's participants ranged in age from roughly 18 to 100 years and lived across 20 to 30 United States geographic areas. In the prospective study, cohorts were assigned on the basis of participant-reported clinical history obtained from a screening survey and a study questionnaire. ImmuneRACE Cohort 3 recovered participants were defined by two consecutive negative NP/OP PCR tests, healthcare professional clearance, or symptom resolution. In the prospective study, whole blood, serum and a nasopharyngeal or oropharyngeal swab were collected from each participant by mobile phlebotomists. Over a roughly 2-month period, participants in the prospective study had the option of providing additional blood draws and questionnaires. Prospective study blood samples were shipped either frozen or at room temperature before DNA extraction. Here is what the overall study found, with its caveats: Clinical and demographic metadata were provided uncurated, with the amount varying by source and participant.

As concerns this clone: Its antigen specificity is not known. The record has no base qualities; no much larger clone is one base away.

The CDR3 holds 15 amino acids from the cysteine to the phenylalanine. CDR3 DNA is the only sequence kept; it has 45 bases, read in frame from the first base. Input material: PBMCs or T cells enriched from blood (not recorded which). This clonotype was obtained from a man aged 25 to 40 who had recovered from COVID-19. The rearrangement joined TRBV12-2 to TRBJ2-1; TRBD2 is taken as the D call from the table, unchecked against the DNA. TRBV12-2 is a listed pseudogene. Read as DNA, the sequence is TGTGCAAGTCGCTTAGTAGCGGGAGGCTACAATGAGCAGTTCTTC. Translated, it reads CASRLVAGGYNEQFF.